The subject of this entry is one T cell receptor (beta chain). Antigen specificity is unknown. This specimen comes from a study of Ad26.COV2.S vaccination and SARS-CoV-2 variants. Overall study results and limits: Responses of spike-specific T cells (both CD8+ and CD4+) reportedly showed substantial breadth after vaccination. It is possible that the TCR breadth and depth analyses underestimated the total T cell responses. With respect to non-spike TCR breadth, vaccine and placebo recipients were similar.

V lost 9 bases, J lost 5 bases, and 17 bases lay in between. Germline values: CDR1 SGHKS, CDR2 YYEKEE (reference sequence). This CDR3 is 14 amino acids long. Profiled with immunoSEQ multiplex PCR; TCRdb holds only in-frame clones, not every one. The data show about 350,000 clones, around 90% seen once. The rearrangement links TRBV5-5 to TRBJ2-2, with D possibly matching TRBD2 (5 bases). The clonotype originates from a human donor who had recovered from COVID-19. Source: peripheral blood, taken after recovery from COVID-19. The CDR3 DNA is TGTGCCACCGGGCCGTGGACGGGGACCGGGGAGCTGTTTTTT. This sequence encodes CATGPWTGTGELFF.